Detailed here is one T cell receptor beta chain. The data derive from a study of T cell changes during pregnancy in multiple sclerosis. Assay used: immunoSEQ multiplex PCR; TCRdb lists only in-frame clones, some missing. The top ten clones hold about 18% of a sample with 15,000 to 18,000 clones, around 83% of them seen once. Trimming left V 1 base short and J 2 bases short, with 9 bases between. CDR3 length: 14 amino acids. In germline, CDR1 is SGHVS, CDR2 FNYEAQ. The sequence was collected from a female donor in good health, enrolled as a control in a pregnancy study. The V gene is TRBV7-6, the J gene TRBJ2-7; D is unresolved. The starting material was CD8+ T cells from peripheral blood mononuclear cells, obtained after pregnancy. CDR3 region: CASSLVAEAYEQYF. The CDR3 coding sequence is TGTGCCAGCAGCTTAGTAGCAGAAGCCTACGAGCAGTACTTC. The variable domain in full, with the rest retrieved from reference TRBV7-6 and TRBJ2-7, is GAGVSQSPRYKVTKRGQDVALRCDPISGHVSLYWYRQALGQGPEFLTYFNYEAQQDKSGLPNDRFSAERPEGSISTLTIQRTEQRDSAMYRCASSLVAEAYEQYFGPGTRLTVT.